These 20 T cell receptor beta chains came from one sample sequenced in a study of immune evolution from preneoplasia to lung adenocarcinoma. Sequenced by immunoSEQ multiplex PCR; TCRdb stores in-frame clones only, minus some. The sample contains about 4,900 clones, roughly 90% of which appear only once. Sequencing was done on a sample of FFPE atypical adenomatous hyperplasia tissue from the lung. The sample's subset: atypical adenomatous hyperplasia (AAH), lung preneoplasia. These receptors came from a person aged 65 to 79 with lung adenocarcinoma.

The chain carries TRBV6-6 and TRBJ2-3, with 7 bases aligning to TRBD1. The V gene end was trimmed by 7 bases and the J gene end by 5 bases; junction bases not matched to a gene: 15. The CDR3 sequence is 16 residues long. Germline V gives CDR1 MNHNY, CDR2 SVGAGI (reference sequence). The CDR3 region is CASTQTGAGSGDTQYF. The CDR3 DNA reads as TGTGCCAGCACCCAAACAGGGGCCGGTAGTGGAGATACGCAGTATTTT.

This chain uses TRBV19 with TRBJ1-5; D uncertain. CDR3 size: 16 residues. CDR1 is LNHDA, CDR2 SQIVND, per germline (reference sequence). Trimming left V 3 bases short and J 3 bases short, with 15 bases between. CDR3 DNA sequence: TGTGCCAGTAGTATGCGGCCCAGCCAGGCCAATCAGCCCCAGCATTTT. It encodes CASSMRPSQANQPQHF.

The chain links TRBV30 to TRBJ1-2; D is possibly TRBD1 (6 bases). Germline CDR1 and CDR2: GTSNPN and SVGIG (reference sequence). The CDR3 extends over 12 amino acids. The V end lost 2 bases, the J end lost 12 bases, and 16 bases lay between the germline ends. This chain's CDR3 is CAWSPLSGANTF. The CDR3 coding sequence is TGTGCCTGGAGTCCTCTCTCGGGGGCAAACACCTTC.

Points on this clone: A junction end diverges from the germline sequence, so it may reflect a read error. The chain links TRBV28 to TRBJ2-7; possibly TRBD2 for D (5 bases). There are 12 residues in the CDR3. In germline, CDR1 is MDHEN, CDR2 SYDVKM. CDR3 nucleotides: TGTGCCAGCAGTTTAGACGCTTGGGAGCAGTACTTT. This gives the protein CASSLDAWEQYF.

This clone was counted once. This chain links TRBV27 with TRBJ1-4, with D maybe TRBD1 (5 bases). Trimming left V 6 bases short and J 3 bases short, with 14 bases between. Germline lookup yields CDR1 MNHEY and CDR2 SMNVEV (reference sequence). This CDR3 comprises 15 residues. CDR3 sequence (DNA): TGTGCCAGCAGCCTAAGTGGGGCGTCTAATGAAAAACTGTTTTTT. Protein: CASSLSGASNEKLFF.

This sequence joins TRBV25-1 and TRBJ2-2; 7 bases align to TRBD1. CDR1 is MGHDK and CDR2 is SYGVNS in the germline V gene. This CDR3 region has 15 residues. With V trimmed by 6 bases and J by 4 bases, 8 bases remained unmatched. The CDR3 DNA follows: TGTGCCAGCAGCGGGACAGTGGATTCCACCGGGGAGCTGTTTTTT. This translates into CASSGTVDSTGELFF.

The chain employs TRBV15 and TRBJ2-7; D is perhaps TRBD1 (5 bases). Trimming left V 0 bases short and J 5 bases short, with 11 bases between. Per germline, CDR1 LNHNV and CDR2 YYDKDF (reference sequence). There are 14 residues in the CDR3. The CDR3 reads CATSREDKFNEQYF. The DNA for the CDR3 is TGTGCCACCAGCAGAGAGGACAAATTCAACGAGCAGTACTTC.

CDR3 coding DNA: TGTGCCAGCAGCTTGGAAACATCTGGGGCCAACGTCCTGACTTTC. Translated, it gives CASSLETSGANVLTF. The chain couples TRBV5-8 to TRBJ2-6, with unresolved D. This CDR3 contains 15 residues. Germline CDR1 SGHTS, CDR2 YDEGEE. Trimming took off 0 bases at V and 1 base at J, with 5 bases between the two ends.

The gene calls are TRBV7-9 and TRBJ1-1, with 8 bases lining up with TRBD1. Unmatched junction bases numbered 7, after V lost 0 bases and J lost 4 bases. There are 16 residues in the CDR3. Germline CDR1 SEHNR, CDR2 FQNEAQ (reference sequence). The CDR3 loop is CASSLALGQGSTEAFF. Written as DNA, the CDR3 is TGTGCCAGCAGCTTAGCGCTAGGACAGGGAAGCACTGAAGCTTTCTTT.

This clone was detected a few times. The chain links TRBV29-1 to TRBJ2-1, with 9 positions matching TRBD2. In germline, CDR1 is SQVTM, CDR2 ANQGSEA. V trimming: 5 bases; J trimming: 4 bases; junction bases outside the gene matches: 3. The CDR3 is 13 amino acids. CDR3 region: CSVLTSGYNEQFF. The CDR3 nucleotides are TGCAGCGTTTTAACTAGCGGGTACAATGAGCAGTTCTTC.

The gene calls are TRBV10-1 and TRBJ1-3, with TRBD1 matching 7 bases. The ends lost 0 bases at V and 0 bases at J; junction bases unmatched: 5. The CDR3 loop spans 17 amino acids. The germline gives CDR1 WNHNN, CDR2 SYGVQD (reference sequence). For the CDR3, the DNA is TGCGCCAGCAGTGAGTCGAGACAGGGTATCTCTGGAAACACCATATATTTT. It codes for CASSESRQGISGNTIYF.

CDR3 loop: CASSDGAGPARETQYF. DNA of the CDR3: TGTGCCAGCAGCGATGGAGCAGGGCCAGCCAGGGAGACCCAGTACTTC. The chain has TRBV9 and TRBJ2-5; TRBD1 might be the D (5 bases). V gave up 3 bases and J gave up 5 bases, with 20 bases separating them. CDR1 is SGDLS and CDR2 is YYNGEE in the germline V gene. The CDR3 runs to 16 residues.

CDR3 sequence reads: CASIPDRFYGYTF. The CDR3 DNA is TGTGCCAGCATCCCCGACAGGTTCTATGGCTACACCTTC. The chain uses TRBV6-1 and TRBJ1-2; the D gene is possibly TRBD1 (6 bases). This CDR3 spans 13 amino acids. V lost 7 bases, J lost 4 bases, and 13 bases lay in between. The germline gives CDR1 MNHNS, CDR2 SASEGT.

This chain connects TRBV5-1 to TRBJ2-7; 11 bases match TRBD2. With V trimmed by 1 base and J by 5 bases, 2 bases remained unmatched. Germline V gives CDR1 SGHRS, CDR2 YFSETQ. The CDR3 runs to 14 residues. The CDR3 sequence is CASSLQLAGDEQYF. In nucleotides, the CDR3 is TGCGCCAGCAGCTTGCAACTAGCGGGGGACGAGCAGTACTTC. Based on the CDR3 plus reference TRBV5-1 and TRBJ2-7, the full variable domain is KAGVTQTPRYLIKTRGQQVTLSCSPISGHRSVSWYQQTPGQGLQFLFEYFSETQRNKGNFPGRFSGRQFSNSRSEMNVSTLELGDSALYLCASSLQLAGDEQYFGPGTRLTVT.

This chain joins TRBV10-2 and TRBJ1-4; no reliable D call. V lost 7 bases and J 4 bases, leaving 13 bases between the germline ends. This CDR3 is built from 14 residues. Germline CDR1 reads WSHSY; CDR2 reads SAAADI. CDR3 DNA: TGCGCCAGCATGCAGTCCGTTCTTAATGAAAAACTGTTTTTT. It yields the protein CASMQSVLNEKLFF.

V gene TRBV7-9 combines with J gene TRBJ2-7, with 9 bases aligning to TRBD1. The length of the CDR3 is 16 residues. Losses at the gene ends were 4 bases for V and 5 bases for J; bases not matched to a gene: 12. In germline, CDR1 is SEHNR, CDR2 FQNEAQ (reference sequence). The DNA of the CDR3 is TGTGCCAGCAGCTCGTCGGACAGGGGAACTCTACACGAGCAGTACTTC. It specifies CASSSSDRGTLHEQYF.

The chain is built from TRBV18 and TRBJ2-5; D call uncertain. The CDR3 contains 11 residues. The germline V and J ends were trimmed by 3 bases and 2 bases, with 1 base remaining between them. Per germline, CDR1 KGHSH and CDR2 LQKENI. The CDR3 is CASSPQETQYF. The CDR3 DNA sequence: TGTGCCAGCTCACCTCAAGAGACCCAGTACTTC. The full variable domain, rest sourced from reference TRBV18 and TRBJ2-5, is NAGVMQNPRHLVRRRGQEARLRCSPMKGHSHVYWYRQLPEEGLKFMVYLQKENIIDESGMPKERFSAEFPKEGPSILRIQQVVRGDSAAYFCASSPQETQYFGPGTRLLVL.

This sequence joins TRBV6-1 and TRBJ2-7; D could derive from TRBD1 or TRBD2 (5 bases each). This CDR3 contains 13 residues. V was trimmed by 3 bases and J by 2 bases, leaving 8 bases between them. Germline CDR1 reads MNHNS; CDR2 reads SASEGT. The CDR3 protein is CASSEGRTYEQYF. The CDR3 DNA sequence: TGTGCCAGCAGTGAGGGACGGACCTACGAGCAGTACTTC.

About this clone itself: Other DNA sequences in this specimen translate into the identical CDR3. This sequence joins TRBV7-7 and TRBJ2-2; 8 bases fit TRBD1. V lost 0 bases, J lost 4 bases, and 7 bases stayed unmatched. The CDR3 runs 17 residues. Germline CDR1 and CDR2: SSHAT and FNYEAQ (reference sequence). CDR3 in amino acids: CASSLARTGMATGELFF. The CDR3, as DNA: TGTGCCAGCAGCTTAGCGAGGACAGGGATGGCCACCGGGGAGCTGTTTTTT.

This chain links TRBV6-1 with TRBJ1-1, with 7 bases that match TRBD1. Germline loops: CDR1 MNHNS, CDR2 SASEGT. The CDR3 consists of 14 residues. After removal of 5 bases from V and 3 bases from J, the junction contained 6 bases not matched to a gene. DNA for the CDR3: TGTGCCAGCAGTTATGACAGGGCGGACACTGAAGCTTTCTTT. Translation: CASSYDRADTEAFF.